Listed below are T cell receptor beta chains from one sample, sequenced in a study of human T cells and chemical hapten exposure. TCRdb used MiXCR to reprocess the RACE reads, holding one entry per CDR3 protein. The repertoire includes roughly 71,000 distinct CDR3 sequences, approximately 6.1% of them detected once, and under 4.5% sits in the top ten. Material for sequencing was whole blood. These TCRs come from a female donor in good health. Some clones in this sample may be carry-over from other donors' samples. Both conserved end residues are part of each CDR3. Fields, in order: V gene, D gene, clone size, J gene, CDR3 protein, CDR3 DNA. The D gene is left open where the match is weak. Clone size is given for some rows only: seen once, a few or many times, or a class if the clone is expanded.

TRBV6-6,.,.,TRBJ1-5,CASSSRGPGQPQHF,TGTGCCAGCAGTTCGAGGGGTCCGGGTCAGCCCCAGCATTTT
TRBV4-3,.,many,TRBJ2-1,CASSQGFGWGLDEQFF,TGCGCCAGCAGCCAAGGGTTTGGGTGGGGGCTGGATGAGCAGTTCTTC
TRBV20-1,.,many,TRBJ2-6,CSASPGTGANVLTF,TGCAGTGCTAGCCCAGGTACTGGGGCCAACGTCCTGACTTTC
TRBV30,.,.,TRBJ1-1,CAWSLAGLNTEAFF,TGTGCCTGGAGTCTTGCAGGACTGAACACTGAAGCTTTCTTT
TRBV5-6,.,many,TRBJ2-7,CASRRDTGSEQYF,TGTGCCAGCCGAAGAGATACAGGTTCCGAGCAGTACTTC
TRBV2,TRBD1,many,TRBJ1-5,CASSDGQGDQPQHF,TGTGCCAGCAGTGATGGACAGGGCGATCAGCCCCAGCATTTT
TRBV7-2,.,many,TRBJ2-3,CASSLAGILDTQYF,TGTGCCAGCAGCTTAGCGGGTATTTTGGATACGCAGTATTTT
TRBV4-2,.,many,TRBJ1-2,CASSQDRNYGYTF,TGTGCCAGCAGCCAAGACAGGAACTATGGCTACACCTTC
TRBV20-1,.,many,TRBJ2-7,CSAPDPSSYEQYF,TGCAGTGCTCCGGATCCTAGCTCCTACGAGCAGTACTTC
TRBV29-1,.,many,TRBJ2-3,CSVAPSTDTQYF,TGCAGCGTTGCCCCATCCACAGATACGCAGTATTTT
TRBV6-2/TRBV6-3,.,.,TRBJ1-2,CASTSDYGYTF,TGTGCCAGCACTTCAGACTATGGCTACACCTTC
TRBV6-1,.,few,TRBJ2-5,CASSPSVRETQYF,TGTGCCAGCAGTCCTAGCGTTAGAGAGACCCAGTACTTC
TRBV6-2/TRBV6-3,.,many,TRBJ2-2,CASSYRDTGELFF,TGTGCCAGCAGTTACAGGGACACCGGGGAGCTGTTTTTT
TRBV20-1,.,.,TRBJ2-7,CSANEPGTGYEQYF,TGCAGTGCCAATGAACCAGGGACGGGATACGAGCAGTACTTC
TRBV5-1,.,many,TRBJ1-1,CASSPGSANTEAFF,TGCGCCAGCAGCCCAGGGAGCGCGAACACTGAAGCTTTCTTT
TRBV9,.,many,TRBJ2-3,CASSVGGSGTDTQYF,TGTGCCAGCAGCGTAGGCGGTAGCGGCACAGATACGCAGTATTTT
TRBV20-1,.,few,TRBJ1-5,CSAAMGYQPQHF,TGCAGTGCCGCTATGGGGTATCAGCCCCAGCATTTT
TRBV10-3,TRBD1,few,TRBJ1-2,CAISEDRGKFGYTF,TGTGCCATCAGTGAGGACAGGGGGAAGTTCGGCTACACCTTC
TRBV20-1,.,few,TRBJ2-4,CSAMQDLAKNIQYF,TGCAGTGCTATGCAGGACTTAGCCAAAAACATTCAGTACTTC
TRBV20-1,.,.,TRBJ1-2,CSARIFGANYGYTF,TGCAGTGCTAGAATATTCGGGGCAAACTATGGCTACACCTTC
TRBV3-1,TRBD2,many,TRBJ2-1,CASKLEGLAGAGYNEQFF,TGTGCCAGTAAACTGGAGGGACTAGCGGGAGCGGGCTACAATGAGCAGTTCTTC
TRBV27,.,.,TRBJ1-1,CATSTGNTEAFF,TGTGCCACTTCGACAGGGAACACTGAAGCTTTCTTT
TRBV28,.,few,TRBJ1-1,CASSLVDRFEAFF,TGTGCCAGCAGTTTGGTCGACAGATTTGAAGCTTTCTTT
TRBV6-2/TRBV6-3,.,few,TRBJ2-7,CASSPDIYEQYF,TGTGCCAGCAGTCCGGACATCTACGAGCAGTACTTC
TRBV5-1,.,many,TRBJ2-5,CASSQIDEGSETQYF,TGCGCCAGCAGCCAGATAGATGAGGGTTCAGAGACCCAGTACTTC
TRBV7-6,TRBD2,.,TRBJ2-1,CASSAPGLGNEQFF,TGTGCCAGCAGCGCGCCGGGACTAGGGAATGAGCAGTTCTTC
TRBV28,.,many,TRBJ2-3,CASGMTFPDTQYF,TGTGCCAGCGGGATGACGTTTCCAGATACGCAGTATTTT
TRBV9,.,many,TRBJ1-5,CASSGDNSNQPQHF,TGTGCCAGCAGCGGCGACAATAGCAATCAGCCCCAGCATTTT
TRBV5-1,.,many,TRBJ1-2,CASSTTTTYGYTF,TGCGCCAGCAGCACTACCACGACATATGGCTACACCTTC
TRBV7-8,.,.,TRBJ1-1,CASSLANGARSANTEAFF,TGTGCCAGCAGCTTAGCAAATGGGGCTAGGTCGGCGAACACTGAAGCTTTCTTT
TRBV6-1,TRBD1,few,TRBJ2-5,CASSGNRQGLGETQYF,TGTGCCAGCAGTGGGAATCGACAGGGGCTCGGAGAGACCCAGTACTTC
TRBV28,TRBD2,many,TRBJ2-1,CASTTGLADSNEQFF,TGTGCCAGCACCACCGGACTAGCGGACTCCAATGAGCAGTTCTTC
TRBV30,.,.,TRBJ2-3,CAWSAGDTQYF,TGTGCCTGGAGTGCCGGGGATACGCAGTATTTT
TRBV2,.,many,TRBJ2-1,CASSEADNEQFF,TGTGCCAGCAGTGAAGCTGACAATGAGCAGTTCTTC
TRBV28,TRBD2,many,TRBJ2-7,CASSLDQSGSYEQYF,TGTGCCAGCAGTTTAGATCAGAGCGGGAGTTACGAGCAGTACTTC
TRBV7-2,TRBD1,.,TRBJ2-3,CASSLRQGPTDTQYF,TGTGCCAGCAGCCTAAGACAGGGGCCCACAGATACGCAGTATTTT
TRBV6-1,.,many,TRBJ1-2,CASTSLLNGYTF,TGTGCCAGCACCTCACTCCTGAATGGCTACACCTTC
TRBV2,.,many,TRBJ1-2,CASSYLLANYGYTF,TGTGCCAGCAGCTACCTGCTAGCTAACTATGGCTACACCTTC
TRBV5-6,.,.,TRBJ2-1,CASNPGEVNEQFF,TGTGCCAGCAATCCAGGGGAGGTCAATGAGCAGTTCTTC
TRBV3-1,.,many,TRBJ2-5,CASSLAPGRSQYF,TGTGCCAGCAGCCTGGCTCCGGGGAGGAGCCAGTACTTC
TRBV14,.,.,TRBJ1-2,CASSLPTGDGYTF,TGTGCCAGCAGCCTCCCGACAGGCGATGGCTACACCTTC
TRBV7-3,TRBD1,.,TRBJ1-3,CASSLTTGAGNTIYF,TGTGCCAGCAGCTTAACGACAGGGGCTGGAAACACCATATATTTT
TRBV12-3/TRBV12-4,TRBD2,few,TRBJ2-3,CASTKTSGTTDTQYF,TGTGCCAGCACCAAGACTAGCGGGACCACAGATACGCAGTATTTT
TRBV9,.,many,TRBJ2-1,CASSVERAEQFF,TGTGCCAGCAGCGTAGAACGGGCGGAGCAGTTCTTC
TRBV7-9,.,many,TRBJ2-2,CASSQDYSNTGELFF,TGTGCCAGCAGCCAGGACTATTCGAACACCGGGGAGCTGTTTTTT
TRBV20-1,.,many,TRBJ2-1,CSARGDGSSYNEQFF,TGCAGTGCTAGAGGAGACGGGAGCTCCTACAATGAGCAGTTCTTC
TRBV3-1,.,many,TRBJ2-7,CASSQAAEQYF,TGTGCCAGCAGCCAAGCAGCCGAGCAGTACTTC
TRBV2,.,few,TRBJ2-2,CASSKPGQHTGELFF,TGTGCCAGCAGCAAACCGGGACAACACACCGGGGAGCTGTTTTTT
TRBV29-1,TRBD2,.,TRBJ2-1,CSVDGGIEQFF,TGCAGCGTTGACGGGGGGATTGAGCAGTTCTTC
TRBV29-1,.,many,TRBJ2-7,CSVERGSSYEQYF,TGCAGCGTTGAACGGGGGAGCTCCTACGAGCAGTACTTC
TRBV29-1,TRBD1,many,TRBJ2-1,CSVARDRGGNEQFF,TGCAGCGTTGCCCGGGACAGGGGGGGCAATGAGCAGTTCTTC
TRBV9,.,few,TRBJ2-7,CASSETGQTYEQYF,TGTGCCAGCAGCGAAACGGGACAAACCTACGAGCAGTACTTC